This T cell receptor (beta chain) is from a study of T-cell memory formation after mild COVID-19. Losses at the gene ends were 4 bases for V and 7 bases for J; bases not matched to a gene: 4. The CDR3 extends over 13 amino acids. Germline V gene data show CDR1 as MNHEY and CDR2 as SMNVEV (reference sequence). TCR alpha and TCR beta cDNA libraries carrying sample barcodes and UMIs came from 5'RACE with constant-segment primers. TCRdb processed the 5' RACE reads anew with MiXCR; each CDR3 protein has one entry. The sample contains 350,000 to 500,000 distinct CDR3 sequences, around 17% of which appear only once. This clonotype came up many times. Its antigen is still unknown. Points from the study as a whole: Among contracting clones, CD4+ were mainly CM/EM and CD8+ enriched in EMRA. Clones contracting over day 15 to 85 were CD4/CD8 balanced, with later expanders leaning CD4+. That cross-reactive memory joined was suggested by some responding clones appearing in pre-infection memory.

Material for sequencing was PBMCs or a T cell subset sorted from them (not recorded which). The receptor's source is a man aged 18 to 29 who had mild COVID-19 (a few samples of this study predate the infection). Cell type and time point are not known. This chain connects TRBV27 to TRBJ2-1; the match to TRBD1 covers 7 bases. CDR3 sequence: CASSSTGFNEQFF. The CDR3 DNA is TGTGCCAGCAGTTCGACAGGGTTTAATGAGCAGTTCTTC.